A selection of T cell receptor beta chains follows, all from one sample in a study of PD-1 blockade in classical Hodgkin lymphoma. Sequencing was performed with immunoSEQ multiplex PCR; in TCRdb, only in-frame clones are kept and a portion is missing. The sample yields 21,000 or so clones, around three quarters seen once. The source was peripheral blood mononuclear cells (PBMCs), collected before the second cycle of nivolumab. The receptors shown here come from a human donor with classical Hodgkin lymphoma. The CDR3 runs from the conserved cysteine through the conserved F or W. Clone size is not always given. Where it is, it says once, few, many or a class for expanded clones.

V gene	clone size	J gene	CDR3 protein
TRBV4-1	.	TRBJ1-3	CASSQDYQGLRNTIYF
TRBV25-1	.	TRBJ2-1	CASSPPAGRSYNEQFF
TRBV6-4	.	TRBJ2-3	CASRISGRAADTQYF
TRBV10-3	.	TRBJ2-3	CASGATSTDTQYF
TRBV5-1	.	TRBJ1-1	CASSPGNLNTEAFF
TRBV19	.	TRBJ1-6	CASSGTGQGHSSPLHF
TRBV9	.	TRBJ2-3	CASSVEGGSTDTQYF
TRBV10-1	.	TRBJ2-2	CASRVGTNTGELFF
TRBV10-2	once	TRBJ1-2	CASSESPTLTGVLGYTF
TRBV4-1	.	TRBJ1-5	CASSQGGTGRNQPQHF
TRBV9	once	TRBJ1-2	CASSVGDTTFSRATFYGYTF
TRBV19	few	TRBJ2-1	CASSPRLAGAHEQFF
TRBV4-1	.	TRBJ2-3	CASSQEPQRGGSDTQYF
TRBV10-3	.	TRBJ2-2	CAISDLLGSALNTGELFF
TRBV7-9	.	TRBJ2-5	CASSLMSAQETQYF
TRBV5-8	few	TRBJ1-1	CASSLIQGRQAFF
TRBV5-6	.	TRBJ1-2	CASSLVDRNNYGYTF
TRBV2	.	TRBJ2-1	CASSETESSYNEQFF
TRBV27	few	TRBJ2-3	CASRRASPYTDTQYF
TRBV19	.	TRBJ2-5	CASSIRGGETQYF
TRBV11-3	once	TRBJ2-3	CASSPRTSGGHTDTQYF
TRBV18	.	TRBJ2-3	CASSPDGRGQGRGDTQYF
TRBV12-5	.	TRBJ1-1	CASGPGQGHTEAFF
TRBV2	few	TRBJ1-5	CASRGGASGRQPQHF
TRBV11-2	.	TRBJ2-5	CASSPRWTSGETQYF
TRBV18	.	TRBJ2-7	CASSPLPHDRTYEQYF
TRBV9	.	TRBJ2-5	CASSGGTGVWETQYF
TRBV2	.	TRBJ1-2	CASPTGGNYGYTF
TRBV7-9	.	TRBJ2-7	CASSQDLGAYEQYF
TRBV6-5	.	TRBJ1-3	CASSLGGRPGNTIYF
TRBV11-2	.	TRBJ1-6	CASSLARAGGSPLHF
TRBV9	.	TRBJ2-2	CASSVQGNTGELFF
TRBV27	medium-sized	TRBJ1-3	CASRVQGAGNTIYF
TRBV7-8	.	TRBJ2-7	CASSLTTGGDYEQYF
TRBV9	.	TRBJ2-1	CASSVGLQGANEQFF
TRBV14	once	TRBJ2-1	CASSQGVALRSFF
TRBV5-4	.	TRBJ2-7	CASSQKPGLASDEQYF
TRBV30	.	TRBJ2-1	CAWSVLGGGYNEQFF
TRBV10-1	.	TRBJ2-1	CASRDSGTANEQFF
TRBV2	.	TRBJ2-3	CLMWGPDTQYF
TRBV7-9	few	TRBJ2-1	CASSLSEQFF
TRBV6-1	.	TRBJ1-5	CASSEGVGNQPQHF
TRBV5-6	.	TRBJ2-1	CASSPRLAGEGEQFF
TRBV6-4	.	TRBJ1-2	CASSVRNYGYTF
TRBV2	.	TRBJ1-6	CASIGGQGNSPLHF
TRBV21-1	.	TRBJ1-3	CASSPVDRAGNTIYF
TRBV28	.	TRBJ2-2	CATSTGELFF
TRBV6-5	.	TRBJ1-1	CASSYFIGSEAFF
TRBV6-5	.	TRBJ2-5	CASRGLAGVETQYF
TRBV29-1	medium-sized	TRBJ2-7	CSVGTRGYEQYF
TRBV7-2	few	TRBJ2-5	CASCQGKSRVSETQYF